The 6 T cell receptor beta chains below all came from one sample that was sequenced in a study of radiotherapy plus CTLA-4 blockade in lung cancer. TCRdb's table, derived via immunoSEQ multiplex PCR, lists solely in-frame clones and lacks some. The sample has about 32,000 clones, around 70% seen once; the top ten hold approximately 3.9%. The material sequenced was peripheral blood, taken from a patient treated with radiotherapy plus ipilimumab. The receptors originated from a human donor with non-small cell lung cancer who had stable disease on radiotherapy plus ipilimumab.

This chain links TRBV7-2 with TRBJ2-1, with D maybe TRBD2 (6 bases). CDR3 size: 16 residues. Trimming removed 1 base at V and 2 bases at J, with 12 bases between. The germline V gene has CDR1 SGHTA and CDR2 FQGNSA. CDR3 coding DNA: TGTGCCAGCAGCTTAGGGTGGCGGGGTGCCTACAATGAGCAGTTCTTC. Protein sequence: CASSLGWRGAYNEQFF.

This clone turned up a few times. The gene calls are TRBV5-4 and TRBJ2-5; D gene ambiguous. Germline values: CDR1 SGHNT, CDR2 YYREEE (reference sequence). The CDR3 spans 16 residues. Trimming stripped 2 bases from V and 1 base from J, with 15 bases between. In DNA, the CDR3 is TGTGCCAGCAGCTTCACCGGGCCCCAGGCCCAAGAGACCCAGTACTTC. Its protein product is CASSFTGPQAQETQYF.

J is TRBJ2-7 and V is TRBV4-3, with D perhaps matching TRBD1 or TRBD2 (5 bases each). This CDR3 region has 16 residues. In germline, CDR1 is LGHNA, CDR2 YSLEER. V was shortened by 4 bases and J by 4 bases, with 20 bases between the two germline ends. In nucleotides, the CDR3 is TGCGCCAGCAGCCCTGGTAGTGGGGGTTCCAGATACGAGCAGTACTTC. Translating gives CASSPGSGGSRYEQYF.

The CDR3 DNA reads as TGTGCCAGCAGTGCACAGGACAGCTCTGGAAACACCATATATTTT. Its protein is CASSAQDSSGNTIYF. J is TRBJ1-3 and V is TRBV6-1, with a possible D match to TRBD1 (6 bases). Germline V lookup: CDR1 MNHNS, CDR2 SASEGT. V lost 4 bases and J 0 bases, leaving 10 bases between the germline ends. CDR3 length equals 15 residues.

V is TRBV7-9 and J is TRBJ2-3; D is uncertain. The germline V and J ends were trimmed by 0 bases and 5 bases, with 6 bases remaining between them. This CDR3 contains 13 residues. Germline assignment: CDR1 SEHNR and CDR2 FQNEAQ (reference sequence). The CDR3 is CASSLAGRDTQYF. The CDR3 bases are TGTGCCAGCAGCTTAGCAGGACGAGATACGCAGTATTTT.

In its sample, this clone was seen a few times. The V gene is TRBV19, the J gene TRBJ1-1, with 9 bases fitting TRBD1. The CDR3 totals 13 residues. The V gene end was trimmed by 7 bases and the J gene end by 11 bases; junction bases not matched to a gene: 11. Germline assignment: CDR1 LNHDA and CDR2 SQIVND (reference sequence). CDR3 amino acids: CASTQQGAFGAFF. CDR3 nucleotide sequence: TGTGCCAGTACCCAACAGGGGGCCTTTGGGGCTTTCTTT.